This TCR beta chain came from a study of cytomegalovirus exposure and HLA in healthy donors. Regarding the study as a whole: Data from an earlier analysis indicated that most TCR beta V segments were productive either about 90% or about 30% of the time.

Trimming removed 6 bases from V and 0 bases from J, with 17 bases in between. Per germline, CDR1 SNHLY and CDR2 FYNNEI. This CDR3 has 16 residues. Details on this clone: Its antigen is undetermined.

Amplification used 60 Vbeta primers and 13 Jbeta primers. Assay used: immunoSEQ multiplex PCR; TCRdb lists only in-frame clones, some missing. The profile shows about 97,000 clones, approximately 82% of them singletons. V usage is TRBV2 and J usage is TRBJ2-5; D is ambiguous. The TCR originated in a man aged 35-49 years in good health and CMV-seronegative. Input material: PBMCs. This CDR3 reads CASSEPRDKDQETQYF. In nucleotides, the CDR3 is TGTGCCAGCAGCGAACCCCGCGACAAAGACCAAGAGACCCAGTACTTC.